The clone carrying this TCR beta chain has only one observation. At baseline, cycle 4 day 1, and cycle 7 day 1, blood was sampled. Measured with immunoSEQ multiplex PCR; TCRdb has only the in-frame clones, and not every one. Of around 59,000 clones in the sample, about nine tenths were seen once. The germline V gene has CDR1 SGHVS and CDR2 FNYEAQ. This CDR3 has 17 residues. J lost 1 base, V lost 4 bases, and 8 bases had no gene match. This entry belongs to a study of OX40 agonist ivuxolimab in advanced cancers. Study details: Ivuxolimab, an antibody acting as an agonist of OX40 (CD134), was used to treat patients. Previous treatment with anti-PD-1, anti-PD-L1 or anti-CTLA-4 therapy was allowed; 30% to 50% had received some. In three patients, partial responses were observed, one with hepatocellular carcinoma and two with cutaneous melanoma.

The V call is TRBV7-6, the J call TRBJ2-2, with 8 nucleotides matching TRBD2. The source of this sequence is an adult with an advanced solid tumor such as melanoma, head and neck, liver or kidney cancer. This specimen consisted of CD4+ or CD8+ T cells sorted from blood, obtained in a trial of the OX40 agonist ivuxolimab. The DNA of the CDR3 is TGTGCCAGCAGCTGGGCCCGGGAGGGATTGAACACCGGGGAGCTGTTTTTT. Amino acid sequence: CASSWAREGLNTGELFF.